The rows below give T cell receptor beta chains drawn from one sample of a study of blood T cells in healthy people across ages. TCRdb recomputed calls from the 5' RACE reads with MiXCR, one row per CDR3 protein. Among 550,000 to 650,000 distinct CDR3 sequences listed, less than 35% were seen once. Sequencing was performed on blood. These TCRs come from a woman at least 80 years old in good health. The CDR3 runs from the conserved cysteine through the conserved F or W. Each record gives: V gene, clone size, J gene, D gene, CDR3 DNA, CDR3 protein. The D gene is left open where the match is weak. Size is stated for part of the rows, as once, few or many counts, or as a class when the clone is expanded.

>TRBV11-3|many|TRBJ2-3|NA
TGTGCCAGCAGCCCGTCGACTAGATTCACAGATACGCAGTATTTT
CASSPSTRFTDTQYF
>TRBV12-3/TRBV12-4|many|TRBJ2-7|TRBD2
TGTGCCAGCAGTTTGAGGTCAAGGGGTCTAGCGGGGGGCGTCGAGCAGTACTTC
CASSLRSRGLAGGVEQYF
>TRBV7-2|NA|TRBJ2-3|NA
TGTGCCAGCAGCCAAGATCTGGGGGCAGTAGATACGCAGTATTTT
CASSQDLGAVDTQYF
>TRBV3-1|NA|TRBJ2-7|NA
TGTGCCAGCAGCCAAGGACAGACCTCCCTTCGTTACGAGCAGTACTTC
CASSQGQTSLRYEQYF
>TRBV11-2|many|TRBJ1-2|NA
TGTGCCAGCAGCTTAGGTCGGGGGCGAAACTATGGCTACACCTTC
CASSLGRGRNYGYTF
>TRBV12-5|many|TRBJ2-3|TRBD1
TGTGCTAGTGACTTACAGGGGGCAAGCACAGATACGCAGTATTTT
CASDLQGASTDTQYF
>TRBV11-1|few|TRBJ2-2|NA
TGTGCCAGCAGCTTGGAGGGCCTTGGCACCGGGGAGCTGTTTTTT
CASSLEGLGTGELFF
>TRBV30|NA|TRBJ2-5|TRBD1
TGTGCCTGGAGCTGGACAGGGAATCAAAATGAGCAGTACTTC
CAWSWTGNQNEQYF
>TRBV20-1|few|TRBJ2-3|TRBD2
TGCAGTGCTAGAAGTAACCCTCGAGGGGCGGGGGAGACAGATACGCGGTATTTT
CSARSNPRGAGETDTRYF
>TRBV5-1|many|TRBJ2-1|NA
TGCGCCAGCAGCCCAGGCCCCCGGGGTGGTGAGCAGTTCTTC
CASSPGPRGGEQFF
>TRBV20-1|few|TRBJ1-5|NA
TGCAGTGCTCCCCCAGGGCTGAATCAGCCCCAGCATTTT
CSAPPGLNQPQHF
>TRBV12-3/TRBV12-4|NA|TRBJ1-2|NA
TGTGCCACCGGGACCTTCTATGGCTACACCTTC
CATGTFYGYTF
>TRBV6-6|few|TRBJ2-1|NA
TGTGCCTGCAGTTCGGACAGAATAGTCAATGAGCAGTTCTTC
CACSSDRIVNEQFF
>TRBV7-9|NA|TRBJ1-4|NA
TGTGCCAGCAGCTTGTCCTGGGTAGCACTGTTTTTT
CASSLSWVALFF
>TRBV3-1|few|TRBJ1-5|NA
TGTGCCAGCAGCCCAGATGGGACGGGAGATAATCAGCCCCAGCATTTT
CASSPDGTGDNQPQHF
>TRBV7-9|many|TRBJ1-2|TRBD1
TGTGCCAGCAGTTCCACAGGGGCGGACTATGGCTACACCTTC
CASSSTGADYGYTF
>TRBV7-2|few|TRBJ1-2|NA
TGTGCCAGCAGCTTATTCATTCAGGGTGGGTATGGCTACACCTTC
CASSLFIQGGYGYTF
>TRBV20-1|many|TRBJ2-1|NA
TGCAGTGCTAGAAGGGTGCTGGACAGCTCCTACAATGAGCAGTTCTTC
CSARRVLDSSYNEQFF
>TRBV19|few|TRBJ2-7|NA
TGTGCCAGTAGCTTCGACGGAGACGAGCAGTACTTC
CASSFDGDEQYF
>TRBV7-3|many|TRBJ1-4|NA
TGTGCCAGCAGCTACTCAGGGTTGAGCAATGAAAAACTGTTTTTT
CASSYSGLSNEKLFF
>TRBV24-1|NA|TRBJ2-1|TRBD1
TGTGCCGCCAGTGATAAGTTACCTACAGGGGGCTTCTCCTACAATGAGCAGTTCTTC
CAASDKLPTGGFSYNEQFF
>TRBV7-2|many|TRBJ2-1|NA
TGTGCCAGCAGCATCCCCTCCTACAATGAGCAGTTCTTC
CASSIPSYNEQFF
>TRBV5-1|many|TRBJ2-1|NA
TGCGCCAGCAGCTTGGCCAGGGCCAATGAGCAGTTCTTC
CASSLARANEQFF
>TRBV7-2|NA|TRBJ2-7|TRBD2
TGTGCCAGCAGCTCATTTAGCGGGGGCGACTCCTACGAGCAGTACTTC
CASSSFSGGDSYEQYF
>TRBV5-1|NA|TRBJ2-7|NA
TGCGCCAGCAGCCAAGGGGGAGGTGGCTCCTACAACGAGCAGTACTTC
CASSQGGGGSYNEQYF
>TRBV5-1|many|TRBJ2-3|TRBD2
TGCGCCAGCATGATTAGCGGGGCCTCAGATACGCAGTATTTT
CASMISGASDTQYF
>TRBV4-1|NA|TRBJ2-1|TRBD2
TGCGCCAGCAGCCAAGTCGATCTCGGGCTAGCGGTCAACAATGAGCAGTTCTTC
CASSQVDLGLAVNNEQFF
>TRBV29-1|many|TRBJ2-5|TRBD2
TGCAGCGTGGGGCGGGGGGCGCGGAAAGAGACCCAGTACTTC
CSVGRGARKETQYF
>TRBV7-9|few|TRBJ1-6|TRBD1
TGTGCCAGCAGCAACCGTACCCGGACAGGGGGAAATTCACCCCTCCACTTT
CASSNRTRTGGNSPLHF
>TRBV27|many|TRBJ1-2|NA
TGTGCCAGCAGTTTATCGCGGGCGTTGGGCTACACCTTC
CASSLSRALGYTF
>TRBV30|NA|TRBJ1-5|NA
TGTGCCTCGGACGTTGACGGCAGCAATCAGCCCCAGCATTTT
CASDVDGSNQPQHF
>TRBV9|few|TRBJ1-1|TRBD1
TGTGCCAGCAGCGCTAGGGACAGGGGGCGGACTGAAGCTTTCTTT
CASSARDRGRTEAFF
>TRBV21-1|many|TRBJ2-3|NA
TGTGCCAGCAGGAAAATACCCGGGACTAGCGGGGGGGTATACACAGATACGCAGTATTTT
CASRKIPGTSGGVYTDTQYF
>TRBV7-2|once|TRBJ2-1|NA
TGTGCCAGCAGCTTACTTTACAGGGGGGGGGAGACCCAGTTCTTC
CASSLLYRGGETQFF
>TRBV20-1|NA|TRBJ2-5|NA
TGCAGTGCTAGTGTAGCGGATAAAGAGACCCAGTACTTC
CSASVADKETQYF
>TRBV7-6|once|TRBJ2-3|NA
TGTGCCAGCACCTCGTGGGGGGATACGCAGTATTTT
CASTSWGDTQYF
>TRBV18|many|TRBJ2-7|NA
TGTGCCAGCAGTCCACGTGGGGTTGGGTACGAGCAGTACTTC
CASSPRGVGYEQYF
>TRBV4-1|NA|TRBJ2-5|NA
TGCGCCAGCAGCCAAGAGGGAGCGGAAAGAGAGACCCAGTACTTC
CASSQEGAERETQYF
>TRBV7-2|many|TRBJ2-7|NA
TGTGCCAGCAGCTTAGCGTCAGGGGTGGTCCGGTACGAGCAGTACTTC
CASSLASGVVRYEQYF
>TRBV4-3|many|TRBJ2-5|TRBD2
TGCGCCAGCAGCCAAGATAGAGCGGGGGGCCAACAAGAGACCCAGTACTTC
CASSQDRAGGQQETQYF
>TRBV20-1|NA|TRBJ2-3|TRBD2
TGCAGTGCTAGACGGCTAGCGGGGATTAGAGATACGCAGTATTTT
CSARRLAGIRDTQYF
>TRBV5-1|NA|TRBJ2-4|NA
TGCGCCAGCAGCTTGGAAGGGGAAAACATTCAGTACTTC
CASSLEGENIQYF
>TRBV2|NA|TRBJ2-2|NA
TGTGCCAGCATCGGCACCCTAAGGAGCACCGGGGAGCGGTTTTTT
CASIGTLRSTGERFF
>TRBV5-1|many|TRBJ1-1|TRBD1
TGCGCCAGCAGATCCGGGACAGGGAACACTGAAGCTTTCTTT
CASRSGTGNTEAFF
>TRBV7-2|few|TRBJ2-2|NA
TGTGCCAGCAGCTTAGCGTTCTCAGGGACGACCGGGGAGCTGTTTTTT
CASSLAFSGTTGELFF
>TRBV4-1|few|TRBJ1-1|NA
TGCACCAGCAGCCAAGATGGGGGGGCCAGGCGGAAAGCTTTCTTT
CTSSQDGGARRKAFF
>TRBV12-3/TRBV12-4|many|TRBJ2-1|TRBD2
TGTGCCAGCGGCTTTAGCGGGGGGGCCTCCAATGAGCAGTTCTTC
CASGFSGGASNEQFF
>TRBV10-3|many|TRBJ2-5|TRBD1
TGTGCCATCAGTTCCGGGACAGGGGACGAGACCCAGTACTTC
CAISSGTGDETQYF
>TRBV30|few|TRBJ1-1|NA
TGTGCCTGGAGTGTAACCGATAACACTGAAGCTTTCTTT
CAWSVTDNTEAFF
>TRBV3-1|many|TRBJ2-1|NA
TGTGCCAGCAGCCAAGTTGGAGCGGGTGTGTCCTACAATGAGCAGTTCTTC
CASSQVGAGVSYNEQFF
>TRBV15|NA|TRBJ2-2|TRBD1
TGTGCCACCAGCCGTGGGACAGGTCGGGCCACCGGGGAGCTGTTTTTT
CATSRGTGRATGELFF
>TRBV7-2|NA|TRBJ2-1|NA
TGTGCCAGCAGCTCTCTTTTCGGGTCGGGTGAGCAGTTCTTC
CASSSLFGSGEQFF
>TRBV6-5|many|TRBJ2-1|TRBD1
TGTGCCAGCAGTCCCGGACAGGGGCCCTACAATGAGCAGTTCTTC
CASSPGQGPYNEQFF
>TRBV7-2|many|TRBJ2-7|NA
TGTGCCAGCAGCTCCGGATCAGGACCCTACGAGCAGTACTTC
CASSSGSGPYEQYF
>TRBV5-1|NA|TRBJ2-2|NA
TGCGCCAGCAAGGGGGTTTCTGGGGAGCTGTTTTTT
CASKGVSGELFF